These 12 T cell receptor beta chains came from one sample sequenced in a study of T-cell reconstitution after alpha-beta-depleted transplantation in children. As it was prepared, the TCRbeta library received unique molecular identifiers. TCRdb fed the PCR reads into MiXCR, producing one record per CDR3 protein. The sample gives 900,000 or so distinct CDR3 sequences, roughly 15% of which show up once; approximately 5% is in the top ten. The sequencing used PBMCs, mostly from graft donor cells, collected 360 days after TCRalphabeta/CD19-depleted stem cell transplant. The receptors were gathered from a male patient aged 5 to 17 who had a stem cell transplant for acute lymphoblastic leukemia, so the T cells may come from the graft donor.

This chain links TRBV7-9 with TRBJ2-1; D is tentatively TRBD1 or TRBD2 (7 bases each). Germline CDR1 reads SEHNR; CDR2 reads FQNEAQ (reference sequence). This CDR3 spans 13 amino acids. V lost 4 bases to trimming and J lost 5 bases, with 9 bases between them. CDR3 nucleotides: TGTGCCAGCAGCTCAGGGGGGGACAATGAGCAGTTCTTC. Translating gives CASSSGGDNEQFF.

Comments on this clonotype: One junction end does not reproduce the germline sequence, and a read error may be involved. CDR3 nucleotides: TGCGCCAGCAGCTCTGAGACCGGGACAGGGGCCTACGAGAAGTACTTC. This codes for CASSSETGTGAYEKYF. The chain carries TRBV5-1 and TRBJ2-7, with 10 bases that match TRBD1. CDR1 SGHRS and CDR2 YFSETQ come from the germline V gene. The CDR3 is 16 amino acids.

The chain has TRBV7-9 and TRBJ1-5, with D uncertain. Germline loops: CDR1 SEHNR, CDR2 FQNEAQ (reference sequence). The CDR3 is 13 residues long. Trimming shortened V by 0 bases and J by 5 bases, and 5 bases separated the two germline ends. CDR3 region: CASSLALDQPQHF. CDR3 DNA: TGTGCCAGCAGCTTAGCCCTAGATCAGCCCCAGCATTTT.

This clonotype was detected only once. V is TRBV20-1 and J is TRBJ2-1; D is unclear. Germline loops: CDR1 DFQATT, CDR2 SNEGSKA (reference sequence). The length of the CDR3 is 11 residues. The V end was cut by 2 bases, the J end by 9 bases, with 8 bases between. The CDR3 loop reads CSARQSPEQFF. DNA for the CDR3: TGCAGTGCTAGACAATCCCCTGAGCAGTTCTTC.

This chain uses TRBV4-1 with TRBJ2-7; 9 bases are shared with TRBD1. Germline CDR1 MGHRA, CDR2 YSYEKL. The V gene end was trimmed by 2 bases and the J gene end by 2 bases; junction bases not matched to a gene: 7. This CDR3 contains 16 residues. CDR3 loop: CASSQTSGTGTYEQYF. The CDR3 DNA reads TGCGCCAGCAGCCAAACCTCCGGGACAGGGACCTACGAGCAGTACTTC.

This chain links TRBV28 with TRBJ1-1; no definite D call. The ends were cut back, 2 bases at V and 0 bases at J, with 7 bases in the middle. The CDR3 runs 14 residues. Germline V gene data show CDR1 as MDHEN and CDR2 as SYDVKM. The CDR3 protein is CASSLSNLNTEAFF. CDR3 nucleotide sequence: TGTGCCAGCAGTTTAAGTAATCTGAACACTGAAGCTTTCTTT.

V is TRBV10-2 and J is TRBJ2-5; tentative D call: TRBD2 (7 bases). With 3 bases removed from V and 4 bases from J, the gap between germline ends came to 12 bases. CDR3 length: 14 amino acids. CDR1 and CDR2 (germline): WSHSY, SAAADI. This chain's CDR3 is CASSEERGGETQYF. The CDR3 coding sequence is TGCGCCAGCAGTGAAGAAAGGGGGGGAGAGACCCAGTACTTC.

This clonotype was picked up a small number of times. The gene calls are TRBV9 and TRBJ2-2; 8 bases map to TRBD1. V gave up 3 bases and J gave up 4 bases; unmatched junction bases: 23. The germline V gene has CDR1 SGDLS and CDR2 YYNGEE. The CDR3 length is 21 residues. This CDR3 reads CASSAPRRVNPGTGLTGELFF. Written as DNA, the CDR3 is TGTGCCAGCAGCGCCCCGAGGAGGGTAAATCCCGGGACAGGCCTCACCGGGGAGCTGTTTTTT.

V is TRBV24-1 and J is TRBJ2-1, with 7 bases lining up with TRBD2. In germline, CDR1 is KGHDR, CDR2 SFDVKD. The CDR3 is made up of 14 amino acids. Trimming removed 9 bases from V and 6 bases from J; junction bases left unmatched: 10. The CDR3 protein is CATGSREGVNEQFF. CDR3 bases: TGTGCCACCGGTAGCAGGGAGGGAGTCAATGAGCAGTTCTTC.

The chain joins TRBV7-3 to TRBJ2-5, with 8 nucleotides matching TRBD1. Germline V gene sequence: CDR1 SGHTA, CDR2 FQGTGA. Trimming took 3 bases from V and 0 from J; bases not matched to a gene: 3. CDR3 length equals 15 residues. The CDR3 region has the DNA TGTGCCAGCAGCTTCACAGGGGGGAACCAAGAGACCCAGTACTTC. It specifies CASSFTGGNQETQYF.

This clonotype was seen a handful of times. This chain joins TRBV20-1 and TRBJ2-5, with D perhaps matching TRBD1 (6 bases). CDR1 is DFQATT, CDR2 SNEGSKA, per germline (reference sequence). The ends were cut back, 1 base at V and 5 bases at J, with 11 bases in the middle. This CDR3 has 13 amino acids. The CDR3 DNA is TGCAGTGCTAGAGTATCAGGGGCGGAGACCCAGTACTTC. Translation gives CSARVSGAETQYF.

This clonotype came up once. The chain is built from TRBV7-2 and TRBJ2-7; TRBD2 matches at 14 bases. The CDR3 is 17 residues long. Unmatched junction bases numbered 9, after V lost 2 bases and J lost 6 bases. Germline CDR1 SGHTA, CDR2 FQGNSA. CDR3 nucleotide sequence: TGTGCCAGCAGCTTACGGGGACTAGCGGGAGCGGTCTCCGAGCAGTACTTC. Protein product: CASSLRGLAGAVSEQYF.